This TCR beta chain came from a study of blood T cell repertoires in COVID-19. Only in-frame clones appear in the TCRdb table, and some are missing; sequencing was by immunoSEQ multiplex PCR. The data show 300,000 to 450,000 clones, roughly 86% seen once. The germline CDR1 and CDR2 sequences are LGHDT and YNNKEL (reference sequence). The trim removed 0 bases at V and 4 bases at J, leaving 8 bases unmatched. CDR3 length: 17 amino acids. Sequenced: peripheral blood. This receptor was taken from a human donor in a cohort sampled during active COVID-19. The chain joins TRBV3-1 (or the pseudogene TRBV3-2) to TRBJ2-3; 9 bases are shared with TRBD2. In DNA form, the CDR3 reads TGTGCCAGCAGCCAAGATCTCGCGGGAGGGGCGGCAGATACGCAGTATTTT. Encoded protein: CASSQDLAGGAADTQYF.